Sequencing of this T cell receptor beta chain was carried out in a study of PD-1 blockade in classical Hodgkin lymphoma. Study-wide background: Nivolumab dosed at 3 mg/kg went to patients intravenously every 2 weeks.

The V gene lost 5 bases and the J gene lost 2 bases, with 11 bases spanning the gap. Germline-derived CDR1 and CDR2 are SGHNT and YYREEE (reference sequence). This CDR3 is built from 13 residues. TCRdb's table, derived via immunoSEQ multiplex PCR, lists solely in-frame clones and lacks some. The table includes about 4,600 clones, approximately 67% detected once. The study's findings and limits: Patients who initiated nivolumab within 1 year of ASCT were excluded. Complete responders started with a diversity level that resembled newly diagnosed patients at baseline. When set against healthy donors, newly diagnosed patients were reported to show lower baseline TCR diversity.

This clone is deemed medium-sized. Its target is not known. The time point here: cycle 4 day 1 (C4D1), after more than five weeks of nivolumab. Every patient experienced relapse after autologous stem cell transplantation, and brentuximab vedotin exposure varied. The origin of this receptor is a human donor with classical Hodgkin lymphoma. The sample was peripheral blood mononuclear cells (PBMCs), taken before the fourth cycle of nivolumab. This sequence joins TRBV5-4 and TRBJ2-7; D unclear. This chain's CDR3 is CASSDIKAYEQYF. CDR3 bases: TGTGCCAGCAGTGACATAAAAGCCTACGAGCAGTACTTC.